The rows below give T cell receptor beta chains drawn from one sample of a study of OX40 agonist ivuxolimab in advanced cancers. Produced via immunoSEQ multiplex PCR; TCRdb's table is partial and in-frame only. Found here are about 110,000 clones, about 92% of them singletons; the top ten hold 0.27%. Sequenced here: CD4+ or CD8+ T cells sorted from blood, sampled in a trial of the OX40 agonist ivuxolimab. Source of these receptors: an adult with an advanced solid tumor such as melanoma, head and neck, liver or kidney cancer. Both conserved end residues are part of each CDR3. D genes are given only for firm matches. The size of a clone is reported for some rows only, either as once, few or many, or as a class for expanded clones.

>TRBJ2-5|few|.|TRBV2
TGTGCCAGCAGTGTTGCGGGGAGGGAGACCCAGTACTTC
CASSVAGRETQYF
>TRBJ2-7|.|TRBD2|TRBV7-9
TGTGCCAGCAGCCCCCTAAGACTAGCGGGGGGGGGCGAGCAGTACTTC
CASSPLRLAGGGEQYF
>TRBJ2-7|once|.|TRBV28
TGTGCCAGCAGTTTCAGGTACGAGCAGTACTTC
CASSFRYEQYF
>TRBJ2-7|.|.|TRBV4-2
TGTGCCAGCAGCCACGACCCAACAGGGAGGGCCTACGAGCAGTACTTC
CASSHDPTGRAYEQYF
>TRBJ1-2|.|.|TRBV5-6
TGTGCCAGCAGCTCGACTGTATATGGCTACACCTTC
CASSSTVYGYTF
>TRBJ1-4|.|.|TRBV5-1
TGCGCCAGCAGCGGGGGACGGCTTAATGAAAAACTGTTTTTT
CASSGGRLNEKLFF
>TRBJ2-2|.|TRBD2|TRBV6-1
TGTGCCAGCAGTGGCGTGGGGACTAGCGGGAGAGTTGGCGTCAACGGGGAGCTGTTTTTT
CASSGVGTSGRVGVNGELFF
>TRBJ1-1|.|.|TRBV7-9
TGTGCCAGCAGCTTCGGCATGCTCGGGTCGGGGGACACTGAAGCTTTCTTT
CASSFGMLGSGDTEAFF
>TRBJ1-2|.|.|TRBV20-1
TGCAGTGCTAATCGGGGAGGCTACACCTTC
CSANRGGYTF
>TRBJ2-2|once|.|TRBV6-5
TGTGCCAGCAGTTATGGGCCTCTCAGTGGCGGGGAGCTGTTTTTT
CASSYGPLSGGELFF
>TRBJ2-1|.|TRBD2|TRBV13
TGTGCCAGCAGCTCAGACTCGGGACTAGCGGGGGTTGGTGAGCAGTTCTTC
CASSSDSGLAGVGEQFF
>TRBJ2-2|.|.|TRBV9
TGTGCCAGCAGCGTAGCCGGGTCACGGACCGGGGAGCTGTTTTTT
CASSVAGSRTGELFF
>TRBJ2-3|.|.|TRBV27
TGTGCCAGCCGGACTTGGGGGGCAGATACGCAGTATTTT
CASRTWGADTQYF
>TRBJ1-1|.|TRBD1|TRBV14
TGTGCCAGCAGCCCCAGGTTGGGACAGGGGAACACTGAAGCTTTCTTT
CASSPRLGQGNTEAFF
>TRBJ2-1|.|.|TRBV12-5
TGTGCTAGTGGTTTTGTCCACAGGGAATTGGATGAGCAGTTCTTC
CASGFVHRELDEQFF
>TRBJ2-2|.|TRBD2|TRBV9
TGTGCCAGCAGCTCGGGACTAGCGGTGAACACCGGGGAGCTGTTTTTT
CASSSGLAVNTGELFF
>TRBJ2-7|.|.|TRBV7-3
TGTGCCAGCAGCTTAGGTGGGGACCTCTACGAGCAGTACTTC
CASSLGGDLYEQYF
>TRBJ1-5|.|.|TRBV11-2
TGTGCCAGCAGCTTGGATAGCAATCAGCCCCAGCATTTT
CASSLDSNQPQHF
>TRBJ2-1|.|.|TRBV7-8
TGTGCCAGCAGCTTAGCGGTTGGTAGCGGCTCCTACAATGAGCAGTTCTTC
CASSLAVGSGSYNEQFF
>TRBJ2-2|.|.|TRBV6-6
TGTGCCACCCCATCCGATGCCTACAACACCGGGGAGCTGTTTTTT
CATPSDAYNTGELFF
>TRBJ1-1|.|.|TRBV19
TGTGCCAGTAGTCAAAGGGGGGGGAACACTGAAGCTTTCTTT
CASSQRGGNTEAFF
>TRBJ2-2|.|.|TRBV28
TGTGCCAGCAGTTTATCACCGGTCCGGCTGAACACCGGGGAGCTGTTTTTT
CASSLSPVRLNTGELFF
>TRBJ1-1|.|.|TRBV27
TGTGCCAGCAGCCTCACAGGGAGCACTGAAGCTTTCTTT
CASSLTGSTEAFF
>TRBJ2-7|.|.|TRBV5-4
TGTGCCAGCAGCAGAGGCCCGGAAACTAACTACGAGCAGTACTTC
CASSRGPETNYEQYF
>TRBJ1-1|.|.|TRBV9
TGTGCCAGCAGCGTAGATCTGGGAAGGACTGAAGCTTTCTTT
CASSVDLGRTEAFF
>TRBJ1-1|once|.|TRBV25-1
TGTGCCAGCAGTGACCCGACAAGGAACACTGAAGCTTTCTTT
CASSDPTRNTEAFF
>TRBJ1-4|.|.|TRBV6-1
TGTGCCAGCAAGGGGAAATCCGCAACTAATGAAAAACTGTTTTTT
CASKGKSATNEKLFF
>TRBJ2-1|.|TRBD1|TRBV7-8
TGTGCCAGCAGCTTAGACAGGGGTCCCTACAATGAGCAGTTCTTC
CASSLDRGPYNEQFF
>TRBJ1-1|.|TRBD1|TRBV5-6
TGTGCCAGCAGCTTGACAGGGGGGAACACTGAAGCTTTCTTT
CASSLTGGNTEAFF
>TRBJ1-2|.|TRBD1|TRBV4-2
TGTGCCAGCAGCCAGGCATTTCGACAGGGGTATGGCTACACCTTC
CASSQAFRQGYGYTF
>TRBJ2-7|.|TRBD2|TRBV5-1
TGCGCCAGCAGCTTAATTGCGGGAGTCGATGGCTACGAGCAGTACTTC
CASSLIAGVDGYEQYF
>TRBJ1-2|.|TRBD1|TRBV4-2
TGTGCCAGCAGCCAGGACAGGGAGGGTGGCTACACCTTC
CASSQDREGGYTF
>TRBJ2-7|.|TRBD1|TRBV7-9
TGTGCCAGCACCATTTCAGGGACAGGAGCCTACGAGCAGTACTTC
CASTISGTGAYEQYF
>TRBJ1-4|.|.|TRBV11-2
TGTGCCAGCAGCTTAGTACCCCGGGGGGCCCCAAATGAAAAACTGTTTTTT
CASSLVPRGAPNEKLFF
>TRBJ2-5|.|TRBD2|TRBV6-4
TGTGCCAGCAGCGCGACTAGCGGGGGTGAGACCCAGTACTTC
CASSATSGGETQYF
>TRBJ2-2|once|.|TRBV18
TGTGCCAGCTCACCACCGGTGGACGCCGGGGAGCTGTTTTTT
CASSPPVDAGELFF
>TRBJ2-1|.|TRBD1|TRBV7-2
TGTGCCAGCAGCTTAAGGACAGGGAGCTCCTACAATGAGCAGTTCTTC
CASSLRTGSSYNEQFF